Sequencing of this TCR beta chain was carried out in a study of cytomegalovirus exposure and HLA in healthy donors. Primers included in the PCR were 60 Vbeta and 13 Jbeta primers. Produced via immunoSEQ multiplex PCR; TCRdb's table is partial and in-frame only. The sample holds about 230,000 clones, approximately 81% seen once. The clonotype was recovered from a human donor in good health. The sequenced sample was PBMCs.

The CDR3, as DNA: TGTGCCAGCGGATCCCTCCGGGGAGGCGACGAGCAGTACTTC. It specifies CASGSLRGGDEQYF. The rearrangement uses TRBV6-1 and TRBJ2-7, with D possibly being TRBD2 (6 bases). V shed 8 bases and J shed 5 bases, with 19 bases lying between them. CDR3 size: 14 residues. From germline, CDR1 is MNHNS and CDR2 SASEGT.